This T cell receptor beta chain comes out of a study of blood T cell repertoires in COVID-19. Study-wide context: Researchers got acute and convalescent COVID-19 samples from the United States, Italy and Spain. The analysed material was cDNA or gDNA that came from T cells, B-cell-depleted T cells, or PBMCs.

The CDR3 is made up of 17 amino acids. Germline CDR1 is SEHNR and CDR2 is FQNEAQ (reference sequence). V lost 3 bases, J lost 5 bases, and 22 bases lay in between. Source study methods: Reference gene primer amplification gave nucleated cell count estimates. Produced via immunoSEQ multiplex PCR; TCRdb's table is partial and in-frame only. The DNA gave D and trimming, while V, J and clone size come from that table. The sample gives around 42,000 clones, around 89% of which show up once; around 2.9% is in the top ten. This rearrangement joins TRBV7-9 to TRBJ2-5; a weak D match, TRBD2 (8 bases). Sequencing was done on a sample of peripheral blood. This receptor was obtained from a man aged 50-60 years with active COVID-19. Here the CDR3 reads CASSFSPGRGPEETQYF. The CDR3 DNA reads TGTGCCAGCAGCTTCTCCCCCGGGAGGGGGCCGGAGGAGACCCAGTACTTC.